This record covers a single T cell receptor (beta chain). Its cognate antigen is unknown. The data derive from a study of cytomegalovirus exposure and HLA in healthy donors. Findings of the study overall: Rare sequences made up most TCRs, while some public TCRs were found in many donors.

The CDR3 length is 17 residues. The germline CDR1 and CDR2 sequences are SNHLY and FYNNEI. With V trimmed by 7 bases and J by 5 bases, 15 bases remained unmatched. Researchers ran the PCR with 60 Vbeta and 13 Jbeta primers. Method: immunoSEQ multiplex PCR; TCRdb's copy keeps in-frame clones and lacks some. The table records over 200,000 clones, about 72% of them present only once. V and J are TRBV2 and TRBJ2-2; 8 bases match TRBD2. Sequencing used PBMCs. The receptor was derived from a male donor in good health and CMV-seronegative. Written as DNA, the CDR3 is TGTGCCAGCATTACCAGCGGGGGAAGAAGTAGGACCGGGGAGCTGTTTTTT. Protein: CASITSGGRSRTGELFF.